The 28 T cell receptor beta chains below come from one sample, sequenced in a study of OX40 agonist ivuxolimab in advanced cancers. This table comes from immunoSEQ multiplex PCR, and its TCRdb copy is limited to in-frame clones, with some not included. This table holds about 59,000 clones, 75% to 85% found once. Here the sequenced sample was CD4+ or CD8+ T cells sorted from blood, taken in a trial of the OX40 agonist ivuxolimab. Receptors were obtained from an adult with an advanced solid tumor such as melanoma, head and neck, liver or kidney cancer.

This chain links TRBV28 with TRBJ2-3, with TRBD1 matching over 8 bases. The CDR3 is 15 residues long. CDR1 and CDR2 (germline): MDHEN, SYDVKM. V shed 7 bases and J 2 bases; nucleotides not matched to a gene: 8. CDR3 nucleotide sequence: TGTGCCAGCACCTCGACAGGGGTGGACACAGATACGCAGTATTTT. This sequence encodes CASTSTGVDTDTQYF.

The chain is built from TRBV5-1 and TRBJ2-7; D is perhaps TRBD1 (6 bases). CDR3 length equals 15 residues. Germline values: CDR1 SGHRS, CDR2 YFSETQ. Trimming cost V 0 bases and J 2 bases, with 12 bases left between them. This CDR3 is CASSLAGQGPYEQYF. The CDR3 DNA reads TGCGCCAGCAGCTTGGCCGGGCAGGGGCCCTACGAGCAGTACTTC.

V is TRBV10-3 and J is TRBJ1-2, with 7 positions matching TRBD1. J was trimmed by 14 bases and V by 2 bases; bases with no gene match: 8. CDR1 is ENHRY, CDR2 SYGVKD, per germline. CDR3 length equals 12 residues. The CDR3 sequence is CAISEGFRGKTF. CDR3 DNA sequence: TGTGCCATCAGTGAGGGGTTCAGGGGGAAAACCTTC.

The table lists this clone with a count of one. The chain joins TRBV19 to TRBJ2-3, with unresolved D. The CDR3 sequence is 13 residues long. Between the trimmed V and J ends, which lost 5 bases and 7 bases, there was a span of 13 bases. Germline-derived CDR1 and CDR2 are LNHDA and SQIVND (reference sequence). CDR3 in amino acids: CASSPRPVNTQYF. The CDR3 coding sequence is TGTGCCAGTAGTCCCCGGCCGGTGAATACGCAGTATTTT.

This chain links TRBV5-6 with TRBJ2-3, with D perhaps given as TRBD1 or TRBD2 (5 bases each). The germline V and J ends were trimmed by 0 bases and 6 bases, with 11 bases remaining between them. Germline CDR1 and CDR2: SGHDT and YYEEEE. The CDR3 totals 14 residues. CDR3 sequence reads: CASSLGPRGDTQYF. CDR3 DNA sequence: TGTGCCAGCAGCTTGGGTCCGAGGGGCGATACGCAGTATTTT.

The V call is TRBV18, the J call TRBJ2-2, with D possibly being TRBD2 (5 bases). Trimming shortened V by 4 bases and J by 5 bases, and 8 bases separated the two germline ends. Germline loops: CDR1 KGHSH, CDR2 LQKENI. The length of the CDR3 is 13 residues. Here the CDR3 reads CASSRGPTGELFF. The CDR3 DNA reads TGTGCCAGCTCACGCGGGCCGACCGGGGAGCTGTTTTTT.

The V gene is TRBV5-1, the J gene TRBJ2-7; D unresolved. Germline assignment: CDR1 SGHRS and CDR2 YFSETQ. This CDR3 is built from 14 residues. The V and J ends lost 2 bases and 0 bases respectively, with 9 bases between them. CDR3 loop: CASSLGRSSYEQYF. The CDR3 DNA reads TGCGCCAGCAGCTTAGGCAGGAGCTCCTACGAGCAGTACTTC. Together with reference TRBV5-1 and TRBJ2-7, the CDR3 gives the full variable domain: KAGVTQTPRYLIKTRGQQVTLSCSPISGHRSVSWYQQTPGQGLQFLFEYFSETQRNKGNFPGRFSGRQFSNSRSEMNVSTLELGDSALYLCASSLGRSSYEQYFGPGTRLTVT.

The rearrangement joins TRBV5-4 to TRBJ2-2; 7 bases are shared with TRBD1. CDR3 size: 15 residues. The germline CDR1 and CDR2 sequences are SGHNT and YYREEE (reference sequence). Trimming took 0 bases from V and 7 from J; bases not matched to a gene: 6. The CDR3 spells CASSLVQGDVGELFF. DNA of the CDR3: TGTGCCAGCAGCTTGGTCCAGGGGGACGTCGGGGAGCTGTTTTTT. Variable domain in full (rest from reference TRBV5-4 and TRBJ2-2): ETGVTQSPTHLIKTRGQQVTLRCSSQSGHNTVSWYQQALGQGPQFIFQYYREEENGRGNFPPRFSGLQFPNYSSELNVNALELDDSALYLCASSLVQGDVGELFFGEGSRLTVL.

This clone is a singleton in its sample. The junction does not match germline at one end; this may be a read error. The CDR3 reads CASSLSPSVNAGELFF. In DNA, the CDR3 is TGTGCCAGCAGCTTATCTCCTAGCGTGAACGCCGGGGAGCTGTTTTTT. The V and J genes are TRBV7-3 and TRBJ2-2; TRBD2 is a possible D gene (6 bases). CDR3 length equals 16 residues. Germline V gene data show CDR1 as SGHTA and CDR2 as FQGTGA.

This chain links TRBV6-5 with TRBJ1-2; D is unresolved. Germline V gives CDR1 MNHEY, CDR2 SVGAGI. The CDR3 has 16 amino acids. V lost 4 bases, J lost 4 bases, and 19 bases lay in between. The CDR3 DNA follows: TGTGCCAGCAGTTTTACCCCCGGAGGGCTGCCCTATGGCTACACCTTC. The encoded protein is CASSFTPGGLPYGYTF.

The chain couples TRBV19 to TRBJ2-3, with D perhaps TRBD1 or TRBD2 (5 bases each). CDR1 and CDR2 (germline): LNHDA, SQIVND (reference sequence). The CDR3 is 13 residues long. The V end was cut by 5 bases, the J end by 8 bases, with 14 bases between. CDR3 protein: CASSPTGPGTQYF. The CDR3 nucleotides read TGTGCCAGTAGTCCGACGGGGCCTGGTACGCAGTATTTT.

Only one count was recorded for this clone. The chain has TRBV6-5 and TRBJ1-1, with D unclear. This CDR3 region has 12 residues. Germline V gene lookup returns CDR1 MNHEY and CDR2 SVGAGI. The V gene lost 7 bases and the J gene lost 1 base, with 7 bases spanning the gap. CDR3 amino acids: CASISRNTEAFF. CDR3 in DNA: TGTGCCAGCATAAGCCGGAACACTGAAGCTTTCTTT.

This sequence joins TRBV5-1 and TRBJ2-1; D unclear. Germline V CDR1 and CDR2: SGHRS, YFSETQ. Deletions cut 4 bases from V and 4 bases from J, with 12 bases between. The CDR3 spans 14 residues. In DNA, the CDR3 is TGCGCCAGCAGCCCGGGTGGGATATACAATGAGCAGTTCTTC. Protein product: CASSPGGIYNEQFF. Filled out from reference TRBV5-1 and TRBJ2-1, the complete variable domain reads KAGVTQTPRYLIKTRGQQVTLSCSPISGHRSVSWYQQTPGQGLQFLFEYFSETQRNKGNFPGRFSGRQFSNSRSEMNVSTLELGDSALYLCASSPGGIYNEQFFGPGTRLTVL.

This chain connects TRBV6-5 to TRBJ1-5; D remains ambiguous. Germline CDR1 reads MNHEY; CDR2 reads SVGAGI. The CDR3 consists of 13 residues. Trimming removed 0 bases from V and 6 bases from J, with 6 bases in between. CDR3 sequence reads: CASSYSDLQPQHF. The CDR3 nucleotides read TGTGCCAGCAGTTACTCGGACCTTCAGCCCCAGCATTTT.

This chain joins TRBV7-8 and TRBJ2-7, with D possibly called TRBD1 or TRBD2 (5 bases each). Germline V gene data show CDR1 as SGHVS and CDR2 as FQNEAQ. The CDR3 covers 14 residues. V shed 5 bases and J shed 2 bases, with 13 bases lying between them. As DNA, the CDR3 is TGTGCCAGCAGCCCCCGAGGGGTCCCCTACGAGCAGTACTTC. Protein: CASSPRGVPYEQYF.

This sequence joins TRBV7-9 and TRBJ1-6, with 7 bases aligning to TRBD1. J gave up 7 bases and V 1 base, and 10 bases lay outside the gene matches. The CDR3 extends over 17 amino acids. From germline, CDR1 is SEHNR and CDR2 FQNEAQ (reference sequence). In DNA, the CDR3 is TGTGCCAGCAGCTTAGAATGGGGGGACAGCTACAATTCACCCCTCCACTTT. It encodes CASSLEWGDSYNSPLHF.

The chain uses TRBV25-1 and TRBJ2-7; D unclear. CDR3 length equals 13 residues. CDR1 MGHDK and CDR2 SYGVNS come from the germline V gene. Trimming pared 4 bases from V and 0 bases from J, leaving 7 bases between. CDR3 coding DNA: TGTGCCAGCAGTGTGGGCCCCTCCTACGAGCAGTACTTC. Protein sequence: CASSVGPSYEQYF.

The rearrangement uses TRBV12-2 and TRBJ2-1; no DNA check was done on the table's D call, TRBD2. TRBV12-2 is recorded as a pseudogene. CDR3 length: 15 amino acids. The CDR3 region has the DNA TGTGCAAGTCGCTTAGCGACTAGCGGGTATAATGAGCAGTTCTTC. Its translation: CASRLATSGYNEQFF.

The CDR3 DNA reads as TGCGCCAGCAGTCCTGAAAAGCGGGGGGGAAAAAACATTCAGTACTTC. Residues: CASSPEKRGGKNIQYF. The chain carries TRBV23-1 and TRBJ2-4, with 10 bases identical to TRBD2. TRBV23-1 falls under the ORF class, with uncertain function. The ends lost 4 bases at V and 4 bases at J; junction bases unmatched: 7. The CDR3 extends over 16 amino acids.

The table lists this clone with a few counts. V gene TRBV7-8 combines with J gene TRBJ1-5, with a tentative D call TRBD1 (5 bases). V was pared by 3 bases and J by 1 base, with 7 bases between. The CDR3 consists of 14 residues. Germline V CDR1 and CDR2: SGHVS, FQNEAQ. Here the CDR3 reads CASSFGTSNQPQHF. The CDR3 coding sequence is TGTGCCAGCAGCTTTGGGACCAGCAATCAGCCCCAGCATTTT. Based on the CDR3 plus reference TRBV7-8 and TRBJ1-5, the full variable domain is GAGVSQSPRYKVAKRGQDVALRCDPISGHVSLFWYQQALGQGPEFLTYFQNEAQLDKSGLPSDRFFAERPEGSVSTLKIQRTQQEDSAVYLCASSFGTSNQPQHFGDGTRLSIL.

A word on this clone: The same CDR3 can be traced to other DNA sequences in this sample. CDR3 sequence reads: CASSLSTGGEQYF. As DNA, the CDR3 is TGCGCCAGCAGCTTGTCGACAGGGGGCGAGCAGTACTTC. The chain joins TRBV5-1 to TRBJ2-7; TRBD1 agrees at 9 bases. V lost 1 base to trimming and J lost 6 bases; unmatched junction nucleotides: 2. In germline, CDR1 is SGHRS, CDR2 YFSETQ. There are 13 residues in the CDR3.

In its sample, this clone was seen once. For the CDR3, the DNA is TGCGCCAGCAGCTTGGTTCTAGCGGGAACAGATACGCAGTATTTT. It is translated as CASSLVLAGTDTQYF. The chain recombines TRBV5-1 with TRBJ2-3; 9 bases fit TRBD2. With V trimmed by 0 bases and J by 3 bases, 2 bases remained unmatched. Germline CDR1 and CDR2: SGHRS and YFSETQ. This CDR3 contains 15 residues.

This sequence joins TRBV15 and TRBJ1-1, with D maybe TRBD1 (6 bases). There are 17 residues in the CDR3. CDR1 is LNHNV and CDR2 is YYDKDF in the germline V gene (reference sequence). The V gene lost 3 bases and the J gene lost 4 bases, with 21 bases spanning the gap. The CDR3 coding sequence is TGTGCCACCAGCAGGGACAGATTCGGGAGAGGGACCACTGAAGCTTTCTTT. This sequence encodes CATSRDRFGRGTTEAFF.

In DNA, the CDR3 is TGTGCCAGCAGAGAGTGGGGGTACACTAATGAAAAACTGTTTTTT. This gives the protein CASREWGYTNEKLFF. The J gene is TRBJ1-4, the V gene TRBV28; tentatively, D is TRBD1 (5 bases). The germline gives CDR1 MDHEN, CDR2 SYDVKM. Trimming left V 6 bases short and J 2 bases short, with 13 bases between. This CDR3 has 15 residues.

The CDR3 loop is CASSGSSYGYTF. DNA for the CDR3: TGTGCCAGCAGCGGGTCCTCCTATGGCTACACCTTC. The V gene is TRBV11-2, the J gene TRBJ1-2; no clear D. Trimming took 5 bases from V and 4 from J, leaving 8 bases between them. The CDR3 is 12 residues long. In germline, CDR1 is SGHAT, CDR2 FQNNGV.

The chain recombines TRBV28 with TRBJ2-7, with D perhaps given as TRBD1 or TRBD2 (5 bases each). Germline assignment: CDR1 MDHEN and CDR2 SYDVKM. The CDR3 sequence is 16 residues long. V lost 3 bases and J lost 9, with 24 bases in between. The CDR3 sequence: CASSFRESAYHGGQYF. For the CDR3, the DNA is TGTGCCAGCAGTTTCAGGGAATCCGCGTACCATGGGGGGCAGTACTTC.

In its sample, this clone was seen a few times. The V gene is TRBV19, the J gene TRBJ2-3; D ambiguous. Germline CDR1 reads LNHDA; CDR2 reads SQIVND (reference sequence). Trimming shortened V by 3 bases and J by 5 bases, and 9 bases separated the two germline ends. This CDR3 has 13 residues. Written as DNA, the CDR3 is TGTGCCAGTAGTATGGCACGGCTAGATACGCAGTATTTT. Residues: CASSMARLDTQYF. Based on the CDR3 plus reference TRBV19 and TRBJ2-3, the full variable domain is DGGITQSPKYLFRKEGQNVTLSCEQNLNHDAMYWYRQDPGQGLRLIYYSQIVNDFQKGDIAEGYSVSREKKESFPLTVTSAQKNPTAFYLCASSMARLDTQYFGPGTRLTVL.

This chain links TRBV19 with TRBJ1-1; D unclear. The V end lost 6 bases, the J end lost 1 base, and 9 bases lay between the germline ends. CDR1 is LNHDA and CDR2 is SQIVND in the germline V gene (reference sequence). The CDR3 has 13 residues. The CDR3 sequence is CASSRSWNTEAFF. The CDR3 DNA sequence: TGTGCCAGTAGCCGTAGTTGGAACACTGAAGCTTTCTTT.